One T cell receptor beta chain is described in this entry. Semiquantitative ARM-PCR amplified T cell receptor alpha and beta CDR3 regions from mRNA. Exponential amplification used communal superprimers after tagged nested gene-specific primers in ARM-PCR. MiXCR, run by TCRdb on the multiplex PCR reads, gives a single entry per CDR3 protein. Here the sample spans around 2,500 distinct CDR3 sequences, about two fifths being singletons. The CDR3 is 15 residues long. Germline V CDR1 and CDR2: MNHEY, SVGAGI. Trimming stripped 0 bases from V and 0 bases from J, with 3 bases between. The data belong to a study of relationships among human T cell subsets.

This TCR derives from a man in his forties or fifties in good health. The sequenced material came from activated T cells sorted from blood. Described subset: CD45RA-RO-CD69+ activated T cells. This sequence joins TRBV6-5 and TRBJ2-6; no definite D call. CDR3 loop: CASSYSVSGANVLTF. The CDR3 DNA sequence: TGTGCCAGCAGTTACTCGGTCTCTGGGGCCAACGTCCTGACTTTC.